The rows below give T cell receptor beta chains drawn from one sample of a study of cytomegalovirus exposure and HLA in healthy donors. The table came from immunoSEQ multiplex PCR; TCRdb's copy has only in-frame clones and leaves some out. The sample yields around 150,000 clones, 70% to 75% seen once. The sample comprised PBMCs. These receptor sequences come from a human donor in good health. The CDR3 runs from the conserved cysteine through the conserved F or W. The order of the fields is clone size, J gene, V gene, D gene, CDR3 protein, CDR3 DNA. D genes are given only for firm matches. For some rows the clone size is stated as once, few or many, or as a class when expanded; others skip it.

NA TRBJ1-1 TRBV19 NA CASKVGQGKVEAFF TGTGCCAGTAAGGTCGGGCAGGGGAAGGTTGAAGCTTTCTTT
NA TRBJ2-2 TRBV5-4 TRBD2 CASNSGTTNTGELFF TGTGCCAGCAACTCCGGGACTACAAACACCGGGGAGCTGTTTTTT
NA TRBJ2-7 TRBV7-3 TRBD2 CASSQSGGLNEQYF TGTGCCAGCAGCCAGAGCGGGGGCCTTAACGAGCAGTACTTC
NA TRBJ1-2 TRBV27 NA CASSTGPGYGYTF TGTGCCAGCAGTACAGGGCCCGGCTATGGCTACACCTTC
NA TRBJ1-3 TRBV7-2 NA CASSWTFSSGNTIYF TGTGCCAGCAGCTGGACATTCAGCTCTGGAAACACCATATATTTT
NA TRBJ2-5 TRBV19 TRBD1 CASSVYPGQVFQETQYF TGTGCCAGTAGTGTCTACCCGGGACAGGTCTTCCAAGAGACCCAGTACTTC
NA TRBJ2-1 TRBV7-2 NA CASSFRYGNEQFF TGTGCCAGCAGCTTCCGATACGGGAATGAGCAGTTCTTC
NA TRBJ2-3 TRBV11-2 NA CASSPPTNTQYF TGTGCCAGCAGCCCCCCGACTAATACGCAGTATTTT
NA TRBJ1-2 TRBV13 NA CASSFRGSYGYTF TGTGCCAGCAGCTTCCGGGGAAGTTATGGCTACACCTTC
NA TRBJ2-2 TRBV4-2 NA CASSQERSTSGELFF TGTGCCAGCAGCCAAGAAAGGAGTACCTCCGGGGAGCTGTTTTTT
NA TRBJ2-7 TRBV4-2 NA CASSQLGSSYEQYF TGTGCCAGCAGCCAACTCGGGAGCTCCTACGAGCAGTACTTC
NA TRBJ1-1 TRBV10-3 TRBD1 CAISDGGTGRSRDGKNTEAFF TGTGCCATCAGTGATGGGGGGACAGGGAGGTCCCGAGACGGGAAGAACACTGAAGCTTTCTTT
NA TRBJ1-1 TRBV2 NA CASSSGGARNTEAFF TGTGCCAGCAGTTCGGGAGGGGCGCGAAACACTGAAGCTTTCTTT
NA TRBJ2-3 TRBV10-1 NA CASSESSTQYF TGCGCCAGCAGTGAGTCAAGCACGCAGTATTTT
NA TRBJ1-2 TRBV19 TRBD1 CASSSPTGTDNYGYTF TGTGCCAGTAGTTCCCCTACCGGGACAGATAACTATGGCTACACCTTC
NA TRBJ2-7 TRBV10-1 NA CASRNRDFHYEQYF TGCGCCAGCAGGAACCGAGACTTCCACTACGAGCAGTACTTC
NA TRBJ2-3 TRBV7-2 NA CASSAGTDTQYF TGTGCCAGCAGCGCCGGGACAGATACGCAGTATTTT
NA TRBJ2-2 TRBV9 TRBD1 CASSVRDRGPNTGELFF TGTGCCAGCAGCGTAAGGGACAGGGGTCCGAACACCGGGGAGCTGTTTTTT
NA TRBJ2-5 TRBV5-1 NA CASSSMDSTRETQYF TGCGCCAGCAGCTCGATGGACTCCACTCGGGAGACCCAGTACTTC
NA TRBJ2-2 TRBV7-3 TRBD2 CASSSQRERNTGELFF TGTGCCAGCAGCTCCCAGCGGGAGAGAAACACCGGGGAGCTGTTTTTT
NA TRBJ2-7 TRBV5-4 TRBD1 CASRSGTGDSYEQYF TGTGCCAGCAGATCCGGGACAGGGGACTCCTACGAGCAGTACTTC
few TRBJ2-7 TRBV6-1 NA CASSEFRGAGYEQYF TGTGCCAGCAGTGAATTCAGGGGCGCTGGCTACGAGCAGTACTTC
few TRBJ2-1 TRBV27 TRBD2 CASSLRTSGSNEQFF TGTGCCAGCAGTTTGAGGACTAGCGGGAGCAATGAGCAGTTCTTC
NA TRBJ1-2 TRBV29-1 NA CSADRLAF TGCAGCGCTGACAGGTTGGCCTTC
NA TRBJ1-1 TRBV5-1 NA CASSLEGGTEAFF TGCGCCAGCAGCTTGGAGGGAGGGACTGAAGCTTTCTTT
once TRBJ1-4 TRBV30 NA CAWSVLAKPTNEKLFF TGTGCCTGGAGTGTACTAGCGAAACCAACTAATGAAAAACTGTTTTTT
NA TRBJ1-2 TRBV10-3 NA CAISSTGFGGYTF TGTGCCATCAGCTCCACAGGATTTGGGGGCTACACCTTC
few TRBJ1-2 TRBV14 NA CASSLGLNVYGYTF TGTGCCAGCAGCCTGGGACTGAATGTCTATGGCTACACCTTC
NA TRBJ2-5 TRBV6-5 TRBD1 CASSPWDRKETQYF TGTGCCAGCAGTCCATGGGACAGAAAAGAGACCCAGTACTTC
NA TRBJ2-1 TRBV2 NA CASSARLYNEQFF TGTGCCAGCAGTGCCCGACTTTACAATGAGCAGTTCTTC
NA TRBJ2-5 TRBV21-1 NA CASRSRDREETQYF TGTGCCAGCAGGTCCCGGGACAGAGAAGAGACCCAGTACTTC
NA TRBJ1-4 TRBV29-1 NA CSVDRGGNEKLFF TGCAGCGTTGACAGGGGTGGGAATGAAAAACTGTTTTTT
NA TRBJ1-1 TRBV5-4 TRBD1 CATYLQGRYTEAFF TGTGCCACCTATTTACAGGGGAGGTACACTGAAGCTTTCTTT
NA TRBJ1-3 TRBV19 TRBD1 CASSMGTETGNTIYF TGTGCCAGTAGTATGGGGACAGAGACTGGAAACACCATATATTTT
NA TRBJ2-7 TRBV28 TRBD2 CASSPSGGGYEQYF TGTGCCAGCAGTCCGAGCGGGGGCGGGTACGAGCAGTACTTC
NA TRBJ1-4 TRBV28 NA CASRVGGFDEKLFF TGTGCCAGCAGGGTCGGGGGGTTTGATGAAAAACTGTTTTTT
NA TRBJ2-1 TRBV5-1 TRBD2 CASSLLAGLEQFF TGCGCCAGCAGCTTACTAGCGGGACTTGAGCAGTTCTTC
NA TRBJ2-5 TRBV4-1 TRBD2 CASSQVSGGETQYF TGCGCCAGCAGCCAAGTGTCCGGGGGGGAGACCCAGTACTTC
NA TRBJ2-3 TRBV5-1 NA CASSLFYHTDTQYF TGCGCCAGCAGCTTGTTCTACCACACAGATACGCAGTATTTT
few TRBJ1-6 TRBV18 TRBD1 CASSSRDRGLSPLHF TGTGCCAGCTCATCCCGGGACAGGGGGTTATCACCCCTCCACTTT
NA TRBJ2-1 TRBV6-5 NA CASSYSMANEQFF TGTGCCAGCAGTTACTCGATGGCCAATGAGCAGTTCTTC